A selection of T cell receptor beta chains follows, all from one sample in a study of STAT5B mutations in CD4+ large granular lymphocyte leukemia. Sequenced by immunoSEQ multiplex PCR; TCRdb stores in-frame clones only, minus some. The sample includes about 45,000 clones, about 86% of them seen just once. The material sequenced was CD4+ T cells from blood buffy coats. These receptors originate from a human donor in good health. Each CDR3 is given with its conserved first and last residue. The D gene is left open where the match is weak. Where a row states a size, it is once, few, many or the class of an expanded clone; other rows omit it.

CDR3 DNA: TGTGCCAGCAGCGCCATGGCGGGACCTCAAGAGACCCAGTACTTC; CDR3 protein: CASSAMAGPQETQYF; D gene: NA; J gene: TRBJ2-5; V gene: TRBV7-3; clone size: NA
CDR3 DNA: TGCGCCAGCAGCCAAGGTGACGGTCGGGCAGGGGGCCCAGTTTCCTATGGCTACACCTTC; CDR3 protein: CASSQGDGRAGGPVSYGYTF; D gene: TRBD1; J gene: TRBJ1-2; V gene: TRBV4-3; clone size: NA
CDR3 DNA: TGCAGTGCAGGGACAACCTACGAGCAGTACTTC; CDR3 protein: CSAGTTYEQYF; D gene: NA; J gene: TRBJ2-7; V gene: TRBV20-1; clone size: once
CDR3 DNA: TGTGCCAGCAGGCAGGACCTTCCGGGGACCCAGTACTTC; CDR3 protein: CASRQDLPGTQYF; D gene: NA; J gene: TRBJ2-5; V gene: TRBV6-6; clone size: NA
CDR3 DNA: TGTGCCAGCAGCTTAGGGCTAGCGGTATCCTACAATGAGCAGTTCTTC; CDR3 protein: CASSLGLAVSYNEQFF; D gene: TRBD2; J gene: TRBJ2-1; V gene: TRBV7-9; clone size: NA
CDR3 DNA: TGTGCCAGCAGCCCTAGACAGGGGGCAGCTGAAGCTTTCTTT; CDR3 protein: CASSPRQGAAEAFF; D gene: TRBD1; J gene: TRBJ1-1; V gene: TRBV9; clone size: NA
CDR3 DNA: TGTGCCAGCAGCTTGGAAGGTGGGGGGAACATTCAGTACTTC; CDR3 protein: CASSLEGGGNIQYF; D gene: NA; J gene: TRBJ2-4; V gene: TRBV5-6; clone size: few
CDR3 DNA: TGCGCCAGCAGCTTGCTACAGGGGGGCATGAACACTGAAGCTTTCTTT; CDR3 protein: CASSLLQGGMNTEAFF; D gene: TRBD1; J gene: TRBJ1-1; V gene: TRBV5-1; clone size: few
CDR3 DNA: TGTGCCAGCAGCGAAACAGCCTCTAGCGGCAATGAGCAGTTCTTC; CDR3 protein: CASSETASSGNEQFF; D gene: TRBD2; J gene: TRBJ2-1; V gene: TRBV11-2; clone size: NA
CDR3 DNA: TGCGCCAGCAGCCAAGTGGGGGCCTATGGCTACACCTTC; CDR3 protein: CASSQVGAYGYTF; D gene: NA; J gene: TRBJ1-2; V gene: TRBV4-1; clone size: NA
CDR3 DNA: TGTGCCAGTAGTATAGACCACGGGACTAGCGGACCCTACGAGCAGTACTTC; CDR3 protein: CASSIDHGTSGPYEQYF; D gene: TRBD2; J gene: TRBJ2-7; V gene: TRBV19; clone size: NA
CDR3 DNA: TGTGCCAGTAGTATCCAGGGAAGAATGTCCTACAATGAGCAGTTCTTC; CDR3 protein: CASSIQGRMSYNEQFF; D gene: NA; J gene: TRBJ2-1; V gene: TRBV19; clone size: NA
CDR3 DNA: TGTGCCAGCAGTCGTTTGGTGGGACCAGATACGCAGTATTTT; CDR3 protein: CASSRLVGPDTQYF; D gene: NA; J gene: TRBJ2-3; V gene: TRBV7-8; clone size: NA
CDR3 DNA: TGCGCCAGCAGCTCGAAGGGGGAGGGTCACACCGGGGAGCTGTTTTTT; CDR3 protein: CASSSKGEGHTGELFF; D gene: NA; J gene: TRBJ2-2; V gene: TRBV5-1; clone size: NA
CDR3 DNA: TGTGCCTGGAGTGTCGGTCTAGCGGACACAGATACGCAGTATTTT; CDR3 protein: CAWSVGLADTDTQYF; D gene: TRBD2; J gene: TRBJ2-3; V gene: TRBV30; clone size: NA
CDR3 DNA: TGCGCCAGCAGCTTGCAGGGAGGGAAAGAGACCCAGTACTTC; CDR3 protein: CASSLQGGKETQYF; D gene: TRBD2; J gene: TRBJ2-5; V gene: TRBV5-1; clone size: NA
CDR3 DNA: TGTGCCAGCAGCCAAGAGGCCCCCGGGGGGGTCTACACAGATACGCAGTATTTT; CDR3 protein: CASSQEAPGGVYTDTQYF; D gene: TRBD2; J gene: TRBJ2-3; V gene: TRBV4-2; clone size: NA
CDR3 DNA: TGTGCCAGCGGGCAGACTAGCGGGAGTTACAATGAGCAGTTCTTC; CDR3 protein: CASGQTSGSYNEQFF; D gene: TRBD2; J gene: TRBJ2-1; V gene: TRBV9; clone size: few
CDR3 DNA: TGTGCCAGCAGCCCCCGAGGGGAAGACATGTCCCAGCATTTT; CDR3 protein: CASSPRGEDMSQHF; D gene: NA; J gene: TRBJ1-5; V gene: TRBV7-3; clone size: NA
CDR3 DNA: TGTGCCAGCAGTCGACACTCTGCGAGCTCCTACGAGCAGTACTTC; CDR3 protein: CASSRHSASSYEQYF; D gene: NA; J gene: TRBJ2-7; V gene: TRBV2; clone size: once
CDR3 DNA: TGTGCCAGCAGTTTCGGGGGGGCTGCAGTTCGCACTGAAGCTTTCTTT; CDR3 protein: CASSFGGAAVRTEAFF; D gene: NA; J gene: TRBJ1-1; V gene: TRBV28; clone size: few
CDR3 DNA: TGTGCCAGTAGTATAGGCGCGCAGGGGGGGATCGAGACCCAGTACTTC; CDR3 protein: CASSIGAQGGIETQYF; D gene: NA; J gene: TRBJ2-5; V gene: TRBV19; clone size: NA
CDR3 DNA: TGTGCCAGCAGCTTAGGAGTAAGTCATTACAATGAGCAGTTCTTC; CDR3 protein: CASSLGVSHYNEQFF; D gene: NA; J gene: TRBJ2-1; V gene: TRBV7-9; clone size: NA
CDR3 DNA: TGCGCCAGCAGCTTGGTCGGGAGCTCCGGGAATGAGCAGTTCTTC; CDR3 protein: CASSLVGSSGNEQFF; D gene: NA; J gene: TRBJ2-1; V gene: TRBV5-1; clone size: NA
CDR3 DNA: TGTGCCAGCAGCTTGGTGGGGAACAGCAATCAGCCCCAGCATTTT; CDR3 protein: CASSLVGNSNQPQHF; D gene: NA; J gene: TRBJ1-5; V gene: TRBV5-5; clone size: NA
CDR3 DNA: TGTGCCAGCAGCCCCAAGGGGGAACTCTATGGCTACACCTTC; CDR3 protein: CASSPKGELYGYTF; D gene: NA; J gene: TRBJ1-2; V gene: TRBV5-6; clone size: NA
CDR3 DNA: TGCGCCAGCAGCTTGGAAGGCAGGGAGGGCTACAATGAGCAGTTCTTC; CDR3 protein: CASSLEGREGYNEQFF; D gene: TRBD2; J gene: TRBJ2-1; V gene: TRBV5-1; clone size: NA
CDR3 DNA: TGTGCCAGCAGTGCGGATTTAGGCGGCAATCAGCCCCAGCATTTT; CDR3 protein: CASSADLGGNQPQHF; D gene: NA; J gene: TRBJ1-5; V gene: TRBV27; clone size: NA
CDR3 DNA: TGTGCCATCAGTGAGTCCGAAATGGGACGGAACACTGAAGCTTTCTTT; CDR3 protein: CAISESEMGRNTEAFF; D gene: NA; J gene: TRBJ1-1; V gene: TRBV10-3; clone size: NA
CDR3 DNA: TGTGCCAGCAGTTACTCGATAAGCAGGGGAGTCTACGAGCAGTACTTC; CDR3 protein: CASSYSISRGVYEQYF; D gene: NA; J gene: TRBJ2-7; V gene: TRBV6-5; clone size: once
CDR3 DNA: TGTGCCAGCAGTGCGAGACAGGGAAACGAAAAACTGTTTTTT; CDR3 protein: CASSARQGNEKLFF; D gene: TRBD1; J gene: TRBJ1-4; V gene: TRBV2; clone size: NA
CDR3 DNA: TGCGCCAGCAGCTTGGGGTACGAGACCCAGTACTTC; CDR3 protein: CASSLGYETQYF; D gene: NA; J gene: TRBJ2-5; V gene: TRBV5-1; clone size: once
CDR3 DNA: TGTGCCAGCAGTGGGGGGACAGTCAGCAATCAGCCCCAGCATTTT; CDR3 protein: CASSGGTVSNQPQHF; D gene: TRBD1; J gene: TRBJ1-5; V gene: TRBV6-1; clone size: NA
CDR3 DNA: TGTGCCACCTTCGGGGGCGCGGGGAACACTGAAGCTTTCTTT; CDR3 protein: CATFGGAGNTEAFF; D gene: NA; J gene: TRBJ1-1; V gene: TRBV6-1; clone size: NA
CDR3 DNA: TGTGCCAGCAGTTTCCCATCCTACAGGGCTACTGGAAACACCATATATTTT; CDR3 protein: CASSFPSYRATGNTIYF; D gene: NA; J gene: TRBJ1-3; V gene: TRBV28; clone size: NA
CDR3 DNA: TGTGCCAGCAGCCGACAGCCACGGGTGGGGGAGACCCAGTACTTC; CDR3 protein: CASSRQPRVGETQYF; D gene: NA; J gene: TRBJ2-5; V gene: TRBV9; clone size: NA
CDR3 DNA: TGTGCCAGCAGCTTTACTAGCGAGTCCTACGAGCAGTACTTC; CDR3 protein: CASSFTSESYEQYF; D gene: TRBD2; J gene: TRBJ2-7; V gene: TRBV5-4; clone size: NA
CDR3 DNA: TGTGCCAGCAGCTCAGACAGGGGTGGTGGGGCCAACGTCCTGACTTTC; CDR3 protein: CASSSDRGGGANVLTF; D gene: TRBD1; J gene: TRBJ2-6; V gene: TRBV9; clone size: NA
CDR3 DNA: TGTGCCACCAGCAGAGCAGTACCAAGCGGGAGTGCAGATACGCAGTATTTT; CDR3 protein: CATSRAVPSGSADTQYF; D gene: TRBD2; J gene: TRBJ2-3; V gene: TRBV15; clone size: NA
CDR3 DNA: TGTGCCAGCAGCTTCAGGGGTCAGGCGGGTAGTACTGAGCAGTTCTTC; CDR3 protein: CASSFRGQAGSTEQFF; D gene: NA; J gene: TRBJ2-1; V gene: TRBV7-9; clone size: NA
CDR3 DNA: TGTGCCAGCAATTTAGGGACAGAAGCTTTCTTT; CDR3 protein: CASNLGTEAFF; D gene: NA; J gene: TRBJ1-1; V gene: TRBV2; clone size: NA
CDR3 DNA: TGTGCCTGGAGTGTCCCCGGGACAGGGAATGAAAAACTGTTTTTT; CDR3 protein: CAWSVPGTGNEKLFF; D gene: TRBD1; J gene: TRBJ1-4; V gene: TRBV30; clone size: NA
CDR3 DNA: TGTGCCAGCAGCACTCGACAGGGAAAGCTCAATGAGCAGTTCTTC; CDR3 protein: CASSTRQGKLNEQFF; D gene: TRBD1; J gene: TRBJ2-1; V gene: TRBV11-2; clone size: NA
CDR3 DNA: TGCGCCAGCAGTAGACTAGCGGGTCCTCCATACAATGAGCAGTTCTTC; CDR3 protein: CASSRLAGPPYNEQFF; D gene: TRBD2; J gene: TRBJ2-1; V gene: TRBV10-2; clone size: NA
CDR3 DNA: TGCAGCGTTGAAACAACTAGCGGGAGATCTGATACGCAGTATTTT; CDR3 protein: CSVETTSGRSDTQYF; D gene: TRBD2; J gene: TRBJ2-3; V gene: TRBV29-1; clone size: NA